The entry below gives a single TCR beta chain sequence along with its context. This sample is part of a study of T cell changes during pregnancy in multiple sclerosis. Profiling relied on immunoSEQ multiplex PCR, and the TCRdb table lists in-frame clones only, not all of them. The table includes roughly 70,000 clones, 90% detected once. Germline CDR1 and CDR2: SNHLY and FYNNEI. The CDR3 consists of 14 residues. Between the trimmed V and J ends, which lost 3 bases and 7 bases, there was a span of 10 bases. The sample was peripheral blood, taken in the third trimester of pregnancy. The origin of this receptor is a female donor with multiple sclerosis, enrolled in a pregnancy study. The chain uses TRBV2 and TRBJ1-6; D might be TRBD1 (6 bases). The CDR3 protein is CASSDGGRNSPLHF. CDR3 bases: TGTGCCAGCAGTGACGGGGGGCGAAATTCACCCCTCCACTTT.